This section outlines one T cell receptor beta chain sequence together with its context. This specimen comes from a study of blood T cell repertoires in COVID-19. Study at large: The study drew acute and convalescent COVID-19 samples from the United States, Italy and Spain. The analysed material was cDNA or gDNA that came from T cells, B-cell-depleted T cells, or PBMCs.

In the study's own analysis: Amplified reference gene primers provided the basis for estimating nucleated cell counts. Measured with immunoSEQ multiplex PCR; TCRdb has only the in-frame clones, and not every one. V and J calls and clone size are given by that table; D and trimming were obtained from the DNA. The sample lists tens of thousands of clones, about 89% occurring once. The germline V and J ends were trimmed by 0 bases and 0 bases, with 9 bases remaining between them. The CDR3 extends over 16 amino acids. Per germline, CDR1 SGHRS and CDR2 YFSETQ. The sequence was collected from a man aged 65-85 years with active COVID-19. The rearrangement links TRBV5-1 to TRBJ1-4; D unclear. Sequenced input: peripheral blood. CDR3 region: CASSLDWASTNEKLFF. The DNA for the CDR3 is TGCGCCAGCAGCTTGGATTGGGCTTCAACTAATGAAAAACTGTTTTTT.